Sequencing of this T cell receptor (beta chain) was carried out in a study of response to subunit inactivated influenza vaccine. Study findings and constraints: T cells newly recruited by each seasonal influenza vaccination are few, the authors suggested.

V lost 6 bases, J lost 0 bases, and 11 bases lay in between. The V gene's germline CDR1 is MNHNS and CDR2 SASEGT. The CDR3 runs 14 residues. TCRdb analysed the RT-PCR reads with MiXCR anew, one entry per CDR3 protein. This sample has about 520,000 distinct CDR3 sequences; roughly 25% occur once, and the top ten carry around 2%. On this clonotype itself: What it recognizes is unknown.

Sample: CD4+ T cells sorted from PBMCs, taken more than 4 days after vaccination. The chain links TRBV6-1 to TRBJ2-5; unclear D gene. The sequence derives from a man aged 45 to 65 who received an inactivated influenza vaccine. This CDR3 is CASSPPWDQETQYF. CDR3 coding DNA: TGTGCCAGCAGCCCCCCCTGGGACCAAGAGACCCAGTACTTC.